This T cell receptor beta chain emerged from a study of T cell repertoires in cytomegalovirus infection. The wider study: Use of recently identified HLA-C-restricted and well-studied HLA-B-restricted CMV epitopes was part of the study. Carrying CMV and the relevant HLA type showed in public TCR beta signatures. Findings and limits, study-wide: Predominance within the ex vivo response was attributable to HLA-C-restricted CMV-specific TCR beta clonotypes. The study identified carriers of CMV plus the relevant HLA from cumulative public TCR beta family frequency.

Germline-derived CDR1 and CDR2 are SGHVS and FQNEAQ. The CDR3 consists of 12 residues. V was trimmed by 6 bases and J by 5 bases, leaving 10 bases between them. This clonotype was seen more than once but under ten times. Its specificity is not known. TCRdb re-analysed the reads in MiXCR, keeping a single row per CDR3 protein. The data hold approximately 990,000 distinct CDR3 sequences, with approximately 32% observed a single time. The receptor's source is a human donor in good health (CMV status not recorded). Some clones in this sample may be carry-over from other donors' samples. The sample was cultured CD8+ T cells from PBMCs, taken from culture after CMV antigen stimulation. The chain couples TRBV7-8 to TRBJ2-5; possible D gene TRBD1, 5 bases. CDR3 DNA sequence: TGTGCCAGCAGAGGGGTGGGGGAGACCCAGTACTTC. It translates to CASRGVGETQYF.